A selection of T cell receptor beta chains follows, all from one sample in a study of blood T cell repertoires in COVID-19. Generated by immunoSEQ multiplex PCR, the TCRdb table keeps only in-frame clones and is missing some. The repertoire holds around 80,000 clones, with under 85% as singletons. The sample comprised peripheral blood. The receptors were gathered from a woman older than 75 with acute or convalescent COVID-19. Each CDR3 is given with its conserved first and last residue. A D gene is named only where the DNA matches it firmly. Some rows mark clone size as missing; the rest say once, few, many or name a class of expanded clone.

clone size: NA; D gene: TRBD1; J gene: TRBJ1-1; V gene: TRBV5-5; CDR3 protein: CASSLEGAGTEAFF; CDR3 DNA: TGTGCCAGCAGCTTGGAGGGGGCGGGTACTGAAGCTTTCTTT
clone size: NA; D gene: NA; J gene: TRBJ2-3; V gene: TRBV7-9; CDR3 protein: CASSLALSSGRDTQYF; CDR3 DNA: TGTGCCAGCAGCTTAGCGCTCTCATCTGGCAGGGATACGCAGTATTTT
clone size: NA; D gene: NA; J gene: TRBJ1-2; V gene: TRBV9; CDR3 protein: CASSVDPSWGGAYNYGYTF; CDR3 DNA: TGTGCCAGCAGCGTAGACCCCTCTTGGGGGGGGGCGTATAACTATGGCTACACCTTC
clone size: few; D gene: TRBD2; J gene: TRBJ2-7; V gene: TRBV7-2; CDR3 protein: CASSLARASQTSGKRSSEQYF; CDR3 DNA: TGTGCCAGCAGCTTAGCTAGAGCATCACAAACTAGCGGGAAACGTAGTAGCGAGCAGTACTTC
clone size: NA; D gene: NA; J gene: TRBJ1-4; V gene: TRBV3-1/TRBV3-2; CDR3 protein: CASSQGAAEKLFF; CDR3 DNA: TGTGCCAGCAGCCAAGGGGCCGCGGAAAAACTGTTTTTT
clone size: few; D gene: TRBD1; J gene: TRBJ1-5; V gene: TRBV6-6; CDR3 protein: CASSSGQGEDQPQHF; CDR3 DNA: TGTGCCAGCAGTTCGGGACAGGGGGAGGATCAGCCCCAGCATTTT
clone size: NA; D gene: TRBD1; J gene: TRBJ2-6; V gene: TRBV28; CDR3 protein: CASSSQTGGRTGANVLTF; CDR3 DNA: TGTGCCAGCAGTTCCCAGACAGGGGGTAGGACTGGGGCCAACGTCCTGACTTTC
clone size: NA; D gene: TRBD2; J gene: TRBJ2-1; V gene: TRBV7-9; CDR3 protein: CASSSLAGIENEQFF; CDR3 DNA: TGTGCCAGCAGCTCACTAGCGGGAATAGAGAATGAGCAGTTCTTC
clone size: NA; D gene: TRBD1; J gene: TRBJ2-1; V gene: TRBV7-3; CDR3 protein: CASSLGTGVSNEQFF; CDR3 DNA: TGTGCCAGCAGCTTAGGGACAGGGGTTTCCAATGAGCAGTTCTTC
clone size: NA; D gene: NA; J gene: TRBJ1-6; V gene: TRBV12-3/TRBV12-4; CDR3 protein: CASREQTNSPLHF; CDR3 DNA: TGTGCCAGCAGGGAGCAGACTAATTCACCCCTCCACTTT
clone size: few; D gene: TRBD1; J gene: TRBJ2-7; V gene: TRBV7-8; CDR3 protein: CASSTRQGVTYEQYF; CDR3 DNA: TGTGCCAGCAGCACCCGACAGGGAGTGACATACGAGCAGTACTTC
clone size: NA; D gene: TRBD2; J gene: TRBJ2-5; V gene: TRBV4-1; CDR3 protein: CASSQDFGGGRRETQYF; CDR3 DNA: TGCGCCAGCAGCCAAGACTTCGGGGGAGGGAGGCGAGAGACCCAGTACTTC
clone size: few; D gene: TRBD2; J gene: TRBJ2-7; V gene: TRBV6-2/TRBV6-3; CDR3 protein: CASRLLAGVGEQYF; CDR3 DNA: TGTGCCAGCCGCCTTTTAGCGGGAGTTGGTGAGCAGTACTTC
clone size: NA; D gene: TRBD2; J gene: TRBJ2-5; V gene: TRBV5-1; CDR3 protein: CASSLKGTSGETQYF; CDR3 DNA: TGCGCCAGCAGCTTAAAAGGGACTAGCGGAGAGACCCAGTACTTC
clone size: NA; D gene: TRBD2; J gene: TRBJ2-1; V gene: TRBV4-3; CDR3 protein: CASSQDGMGTSGSSYNEQFF; CDR3 DNA: TGCGCCAGCAGCCAAGACGGTATGGGGACTAGCGGGAGTTCCTACAATGAGCAGTTCTTC
clone size: NA; D gene: TRBD1; J gene: TRBJ2-1; V gene: TRBV19; CDR3 protein: CASSIMGQAYNEQFF; CDR3 DNA: TGTGCCAGTAGTATTATGGGACAGGCCTACAATGAGCAGTTCTTC
clone size: NA; D gene: NA; J gene: TRBJ2-2; V gene: TRBV2; CDR3 protein: CASSSSVSNTGELFF; CDR3 DNA: TGTGCCAGCAGTTCTAGCGTATCGAACACCGGGGAGCTGTTTTTT
clone size: NA; D gene: NA; J gene: TRBJ1-2; V gene: TRBV6-1; CDR3 protein: CASSEGGALYGYTF; CDR3 DNA: TGTGCCAGCAGTGAAGGCGGAGCACTCTATGGCTACACCTTC
clone size: NA; D gene: NA; J gene: TRBJ1-3; V gene: TRBV5-6; CDR3 protein: CASSYDLSPGNTIYF; CDR3 DNA: TGTGCCAGCAGTTATGACCTTAGCCCTGGAAACACCATATATTTT
clone size: NA; D gene: NA; J gene: TRBJ1-5; V gene: TRBV28; CDR3 protein: CASSQKNQPQHF; CDR3 DNA: TGTGCCAGCAGCCAAAAAAATCAGCCCCAGCATTTT
clone size: NA; D gene: TRBD2; J gene: TRBJ2-3; V gene: TRBV3-1/TRBV3-2; CDR3 protein: CASSQVLAGGPTDTQYF; CDR3 DNA: TGTGCCAGCAGCCAAGTTCTAGCGGGAGGGCCTACAGATACGCAGTATTTT
clone size: NA; D gene: TRBD1; J gene: TRBJ1-4; V gene: TRBV18; CDR3 protein: CASSVNSGGDEKLFF; CDR3 DNA: TGTGCCAGCTCAGTGAATTCAGGGGGCGATGAAAAACTGTTTTTT
clone size: NA; D gene: NA; J gene: TRBJ2-2; V gene: TRBV5-5; CDR3 protein: CASSVLHTGELFF; CDR3 DNA: TGTGCCAGCAGCGTTCTCCACACCGGGGAGCTGTTTTTT
clone size: NA; D gene: NA; J gene: TRBJ1-2; V gene: TRBV24-1; CDR3 protein: CATSENNGYTF; CDR3 DNA: TGTGCCACCAGTGAGAACAATGGCTACACCTTC
clone size: NA; D gene: NA; J gene: TRBJ2-7; V gene: TRBV5-1; CDR3 protein: CASSLGQSYEQYF; CDR3 DNA: TGCGCCAGCAGCCTTGGGCAGTCCTACGAGCAGTACTTC
clone size: NA; D gene: TRBD2; J gene: TRBJ2-2; V gene: TRBV20-1; CDR3 protein: CSASLASGRDGELFF; CDR3 DNA: TGCAGTGCTAGTCTGGCTAGCGGGAGGGACGGGGAGCTGTTTTTT
clone size: NA; D gene: TRBD2; J gene: TRBJ2-1; V gene: TRBV18; CDR3 protein: CASRSRLAGGPHEQFF; CDR3 DNA: TGTGCCAGCCGCTCTCGACTAGCGGGGGGCCCACATGAGCAGTTCTTC
clone size: NA; D gene: TRBD2; J gene: TRBJ2-1; V gene: TRBV5-1; CDR3 protein: CASSLGLATEYNEQFF; CDR3 DNA: TGCGCCAGCAGCTTGGGACTAGCGACCGAGTACAATGAGCAGTTCTTC
clone size: NA; D gene: TRBD2; J gene: TRBJ2-7; V gene: TRBV18; CDR3 protein: CASSPGLLISKNSGYEQYF; CDR3 DNA: TGTGCCAGCTCACCGGGACTATTGATTAGCAAGAATTCCGGCTACGAGCAGTACTTC
clone size: NA; D gene: TRBD2; J gene: TRBJ2-2; V gene: TRBV11-2; CDR3 protein: CASRGLAGAGELFF; CDR3 DNA: TGTGCCAGCAGGGGACTAGCGGGAGCCGGGGAGCTGTTTTTT
clone size: NA; D gene: TRBD1; J gene: TRBJ2-5; V gene: TRBV7-2; CDR3 protein: CASSGQGLQETQYF; CDR3 DNA: TGTGCCAGCAGCGGACAGGGGCTCCAAGAGACCCAGTACTTC
clone size: NA; D gene: TRBD1; J gene: TRBJ1-3; V gene: TRBV6-5; CDR3 protein: CASQGTARGTIYF; CDR3 DNA: TGTGCCTCTCAAGGGACAGCCCGGGGCACCATATATTTT
clone size: NA; D gene: NA; J gene: TRBJ1-2; V gene: TRBV7-2; CDR3 protein: CASSLDGGGYTF; CDR3 DNA: TGTGCCAGCAGCTTAGACGGGGGTGGCTACACCTTC